Following are 16 T cell receptor beta chains from one sample sequenced in a study of control samples from healthy donors and cancer patients (dated by TCRdb to 2019 to 2021). The library was built by means of the immunoSEQ multiplex PCR assay. TCRdb re-hosts the immuneACCESS table, in-frame sequences only. Its copies lack some clones; in the studies checked, an unresolved V gene accounts for under half of them, and the cause for the rest is not known. The sample table contains about 52,000 clones; only one count was recorded for approximately 95% of them. The ten largest clones represent approximately 2.3% of the sample. Sequenced sample: blood. These TCRs come from a man aged 30-40 years in good health.

The CDR3 region has the DNA TGCGCCAGCAGCCAAGAGTTAGGGGCTAGCGGGAGGATATCGGACAATGAGCAGTTCTTC. It is translated as CASSQELGASGRISDNEQFF. The chain couples TRBV4-1 to TRBJ2-1; TRBD2 aligns across 11 bases. The V gene's germline CDR1 is MGHRA and CDR2 YSYEKL. CDR3 length: 20 amino acids. V lost 0 bases, J lost 5 bases, and 15 bases stayed unmatched.

The chain is built from TRBV6-5 and TRBJ1-5, with D possibly being TRBD1 (5 bases). Germline lookup yields CDR1 MNHEY and CDR2 SVGAGI. CDR3 size: 16 residues. V was cut by 2 bases and J by 0 bases, with 11 bases left in between. CDR3 sequence (DNA): TGTGCCAGCAGTTACGGCGGGGGTAATAGCAATCAGCCCCAGCATTTT. The encoded protein is CASSYGGGNSNQPQHF.

The chain employs TRBV6-6 and TRBJ2-7; D perhaps matches TRBD2 (6 bases). The V gene lost 8 bases and the J gene lost 4 bases, with 15 bases spanning the gap. The CDR3 contains 13 residues. Germline V gene sequence: CDR1 MNHNY, CDR2 SVGAGI (reference sequence). This CDR3 is CASLRLGTYEQYF. The CDR3 DNA reads TGTGCCAGCTTAAGACTAGGAACTTACGAGCAGTACTTC.

The CDR3 DNA sequence: TGTGCCAGCAGCCCCATTGGGTCGCCCACCCAGCAGTTCTTC. It codes for CASSPIGSPTQQFF. This rearrangement joins TRBV27 to TRBJ2-1; unclear D gene. The CDR3 is made up of 14 amino acids. From germline, CDR1 is MNHEY and CDR2 SMNVEV (reference sequence). Trimming took 6 bases from V and 11 from J, leaving 20 bases between them.

V and J are TRBV6-2 or TRBV6-3 and TRBJ2-3, with 7 bases identical to TRBD2. Looked up from germline, CDR1 is MNHEY and CDR2 is SVGEGT. V shed 6 bases and J 4 bases; nucleotides not matched to a gene: 10. The CDR3 extends over 15 amino acids. The DNA of the CDR3 is TGTGCCAGCAGCAGACTAGCTATTGGTCCAGATACGCAGTATTTT. Its translation is CASSRLAIGPDTQYF.

The chain combines TRBV7-3 with TRBJ2-5, with 8 positions matching TRBD1. The junction had 2 bases not matched to a gene; V was cut back by 2 bases and J by 3 bases. CDR1 is SGHTA and CDR2 is FQGTGA in the germline V gene. This CDR3 has 14 residues. CDR3 sequence: CASSLGGQEETQYF. In DNA, the CDR3 is TGTGCCAGCAGCTTAGGGGGACAGGAAGAGACCCAGTACTTC.

The chain couples TRBV2 to TRBJ2-3; 7 bases align to TRBD1. J lost 4 bases, V lost 8 bases, and 12 bases had no gene match. The CDR3 extends over 15 amino acids. CDR1 SNHLY and CDR2 FYNNEI come from the germline V gene. The CDR3 nucleotides read TGTGCCAGCTACGAGAGGGGGCCGAGGGCAGATACGCAGTATTTT. Encoded protein: CASYERGPRADTQYF. The variable domain in full, completed from reference TRBV2 and TRBJ2-3, reads EPEVTQTPSHQVTQMGQEVILRCVPISNHLYFYWYRQILGQKVEFLVSFYNNEISEKSEIFDDQFSVERPDGSNFTLKIRSTKLEDSAMYFCASYERGPRADTQYFGPGTRLTVL.

V usage is TRBV2 and J usage is TRBJ1-1, with a tentative D call TRBD1 (5 bases). The V end lost 2 bases, the J end lost 4 bases, and 14 bases lay between the germline ends. The CDR3 spans 15 residues. In germline, CDR1 is SNHLY, CDR2 FYNNEI. The CDR3 nucleotides read TGTGCCAGCAGTGAACGGGGGACGGGAAGCACTGAAGCTTTCTTT. Encoded protein: CASSERGTGSTEAFF.

The V call is TRBV27, the J call TRBJ2-1; D may be TRBD2 (5 bases). CDR1 and CDR2 (germline): MNHEY, SMNVEV (reference sequence). This CDR3 spans 12 amino acids. The V gene lost 3 bases and the J gene lost 6 bases, with 6 bases spanning the gap. This CDR3 reads CASSFRGNEQFF. CDR3 bases: TGTGCCAGCAGTTTTCGGGGCAATGAGCAGTTCTTC.

The chain links TRBV19 to TRBJ2-7, with D unclear. The CDR3 consists of 16 residues. V dropped 3 bases and J dropped 7 bases, with 22 bases sitting between them. Germline V CDR1 and CDR2: LNHDA, SQIVND (reference sequence). The CDR3 DNA sequence: TGTGCCAGTAGTATTGGCAGTAACCCGGGTTACGAGGAGCAGTACTTC. Translated, it gives CASSIGSNPGYEEQYF.

The rearrangement joins TRBV7-9 to TRBJ1-4; TRBD1 aligns across 9 bases. The CDR3 is 15 residues long. V shed 3 bases and J 2 bases; nucleotides not matched to a gene: 1. Germline V lookup: CDR1 SEHNR, CDR2 FQNEAQ (reference sequence). The DNA for the CDR3 is TGTGCCAGCAGCTTTGACAGGGGGACTAATGAAAAACTGTTTTTT. This encodes CASSFDRGTNEKLFF.

The J gene is TRBJ2-7, the V gene TRBV5-1; D could derive from TRBD1 or TRBD2 (6 bases each). CDR1 and CDR2 (germline): SGHRS, YFSETQ. The V end was cut by 6 bases, the J end by 4 bases, with 11 bases between. The CDR3 totals 12 residues. This CDR3 reads CASKGGSYEQYF. CDR3 DNA: TGCGCCAGCAAGGGGGGTTCGTACGAGCAGTACTTC.

The genes are TRBV7-9 and TRBJ2-3; D possibly uses TRBD1 or TRBD2 (6 bases each). This CDR3 comprises 16 residues. Germline CDR1 and CDR2: SEHNR and FQNEAQ (reference sequence). The V end lost 1 base, the J end lost 6 bases, and 17 bases lay between the germline ends. CDR3 nucleotides: TGTGCCAGCAGCTTAGTCGGGGGCCACCCAGGTGATACGCAGTATTTT. Translating gives CASSLVGGHPGDTQYF.

This sequence joins TRBV11-2 and TRBJ1-3; D unclear. CDR1 SGHAT and CDR2 FQNNGV come from the germline V gene. The CDR3 is 15 residues long. Trimming stripped 1 base from V and 0 bases from J, with 7 bases between. The CDR3 DNA sequence: TGTGCCAGCAGCTTAGGGGCGGCCTCTGGAAACACCATATATTTT. It specifies CASSLGAASGNTIYF.

The chain employs TRBV28 and TRBJ2-1, with 7 nucleotides matching TRBD2. The length of the CDR3 is 16 residues. The V segment lost 3 bases and the J segment 8 bases; nucleotides outside the gene matches: 13. Germline V CDR1 and CDR2: MDHEN, SYDVKM. The CDR3 here is CASSLPRRDYNDEQFF. CDR3 coding DNA: TGTGCCAGCAGTTTGCCCAGAAGGGACTACAATGATGAGCAGTTCTTC.

This clone has a single count. The J gene is TRBJ2-7, the V gene TRBV2; no definite D call. CDR3 length: 13 amino acids. With 6 bases removed from V and 3 bases from J, the gap between germline ends came to 12 bases. Germline V gene sequence: CDR1 SNHLY, CDR2 FYNNEI. The CDR3 is CASRSRKGYEQYF. The CDR3 region has the DNA TGTGCCAGCAGGTCTAGAAAGGGCTACGAGCAGTACTTC.